This record concerns one T cell receptor beta chain sequence. Its antigen is unknown. Germline-derived CDR1 and CDR2 are KGHSH and LQKENI. The junction had 3 bases not matched to a gene; V was cut back by 5 bases and J by 4 bases. CDR3 length: 13 amino acids. These data belong to a study of cytomegalovirus exposure and HLA in healthy donors. PCR amplification relied on 60 Vbeta primers (plus 13 Jbeta primers). Generated by immunoSEQ multiplex PCR, the TCRdb table keeps only in-frame clones and is missing some. The sample shows around 170,000 clones, roughly 77% of them seen only once. General study points: Exclusion as indistinguishable affected some V segments, including TRBV6-2 and TRBV6-3. Association with HLA alleles at 0.05 false discovery rate was found for some 18,000 TCR beta sequences in a later analysis.

This sequence joins TRBV18 and TRBJ1-2; 8 bases line up with TRBD1. The sequencing sample was made of PBMCs. This TCR derives from a woman aged 50 to 60 in good health and CMV-seropositive. The CDR3 sequence: CASSEGTGYGYTF. Written as DNA, the CDR3 is TGTGCCAGCTCAGAAGGGACAGGCTATGGCTACACCTTC.